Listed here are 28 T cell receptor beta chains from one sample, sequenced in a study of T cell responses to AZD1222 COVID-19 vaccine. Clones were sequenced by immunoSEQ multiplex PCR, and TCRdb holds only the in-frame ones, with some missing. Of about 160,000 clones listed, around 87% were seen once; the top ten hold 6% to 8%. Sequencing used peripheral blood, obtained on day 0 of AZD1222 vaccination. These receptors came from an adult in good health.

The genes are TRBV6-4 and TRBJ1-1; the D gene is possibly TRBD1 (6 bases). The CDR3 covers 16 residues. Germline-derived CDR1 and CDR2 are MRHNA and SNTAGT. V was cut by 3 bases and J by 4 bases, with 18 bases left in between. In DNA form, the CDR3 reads TGTGCCAGCAGTGAGGGGGCCACGATATGGCCCACTGAAGCTTTCTTT. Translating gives CASSEGATIWPTEAFF.

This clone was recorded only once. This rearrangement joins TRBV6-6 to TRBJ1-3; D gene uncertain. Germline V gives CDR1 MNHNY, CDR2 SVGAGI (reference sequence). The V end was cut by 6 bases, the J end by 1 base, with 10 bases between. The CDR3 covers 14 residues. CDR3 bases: TGTGCCAGCAGGGATTTATCTTCTGGAAACACCATATATTTT. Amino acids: CASRDLSSGNTIYF.

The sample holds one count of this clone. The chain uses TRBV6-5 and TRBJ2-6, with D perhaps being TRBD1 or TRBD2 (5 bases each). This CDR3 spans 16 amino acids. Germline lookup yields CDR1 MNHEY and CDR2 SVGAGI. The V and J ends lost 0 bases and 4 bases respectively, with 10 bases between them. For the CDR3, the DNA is TGTGCCAGCAGTTACTCTGAGGGGTCCGGGGCCAACGTCCTGACTTTC. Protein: CASSYSEGSGANVLTF.

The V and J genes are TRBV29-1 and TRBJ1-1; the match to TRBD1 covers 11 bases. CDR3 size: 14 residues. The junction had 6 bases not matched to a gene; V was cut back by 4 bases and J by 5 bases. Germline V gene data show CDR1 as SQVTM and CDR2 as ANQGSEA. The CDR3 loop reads CSVVGGQGETEAFF. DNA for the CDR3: TGCAGCGTTGTGGGGGGACAGGGGGAGACTGAAGCTTTCTTT. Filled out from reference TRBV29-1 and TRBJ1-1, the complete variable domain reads SAVISQKPSRDICQRGTSLTIQCQVDSQVTMMFWYRQQPGQSLTLIATANQGSEATYESGFVIDKFPISRPNLTFSTLTVSNMSPEDSSIYLCSVVGGQGETEAFFGQGTRLTVV.

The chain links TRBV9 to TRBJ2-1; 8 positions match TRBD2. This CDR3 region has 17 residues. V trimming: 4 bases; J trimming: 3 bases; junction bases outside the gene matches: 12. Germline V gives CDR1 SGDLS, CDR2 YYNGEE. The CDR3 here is CASSPDWAGGSYNEQFF. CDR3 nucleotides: TGTGCCAGCAGCCCCGACTGGGCGGGGGGAAGCTACAATGAGCAGTTCTTC.

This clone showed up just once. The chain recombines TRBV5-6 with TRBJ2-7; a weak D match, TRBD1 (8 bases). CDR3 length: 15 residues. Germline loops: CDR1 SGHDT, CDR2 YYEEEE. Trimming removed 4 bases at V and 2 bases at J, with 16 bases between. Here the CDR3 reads CASSTRQGRAYEQYF. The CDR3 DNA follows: TGTGCCAGCAGCACGAGACAGGGGAGGGCCTACGAGCAGTACTTC.

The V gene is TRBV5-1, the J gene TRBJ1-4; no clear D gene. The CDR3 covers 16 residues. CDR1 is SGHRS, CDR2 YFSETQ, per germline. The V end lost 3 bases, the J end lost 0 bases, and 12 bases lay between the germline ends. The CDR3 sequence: CASSSELGTTNEKLFF. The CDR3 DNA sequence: TGCGCCAGCAGCTCGGAATTGGGGACAACTAATGAAAAACTGTTTTTT.

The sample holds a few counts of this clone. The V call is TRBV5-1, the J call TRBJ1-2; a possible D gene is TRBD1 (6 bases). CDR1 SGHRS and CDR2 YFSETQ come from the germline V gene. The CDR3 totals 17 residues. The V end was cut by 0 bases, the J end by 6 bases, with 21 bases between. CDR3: CASSLAEGTPTGDGYTF. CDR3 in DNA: TGCGCCAGCAGCTTGGCGGAGGGGACACCAACTGGGGATGGCTACACCTTC.

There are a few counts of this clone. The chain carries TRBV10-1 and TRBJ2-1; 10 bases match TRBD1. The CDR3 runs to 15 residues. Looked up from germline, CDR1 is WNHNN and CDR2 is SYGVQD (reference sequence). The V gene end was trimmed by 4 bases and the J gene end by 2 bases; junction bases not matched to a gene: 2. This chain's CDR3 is CASSGDRGPYNEQFF. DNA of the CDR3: TGCGCCAGCAGTGGGGACAGGGGCCCCTACAATGAGCAGTTCTTC.

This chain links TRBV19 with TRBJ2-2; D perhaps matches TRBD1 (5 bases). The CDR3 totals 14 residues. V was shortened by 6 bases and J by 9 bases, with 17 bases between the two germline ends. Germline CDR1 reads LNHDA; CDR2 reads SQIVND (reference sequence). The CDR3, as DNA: TGTGCCAGTAGGAGTGCAGGGTCGACCTGGGAGCTGTTTTTT. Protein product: CASRSAGSTWELFF. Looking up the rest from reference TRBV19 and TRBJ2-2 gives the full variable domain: DGGITQSPKYLFRKEGQNVTLSCEQNLNHDAMYWYRQDPGQGLRLIYYSQIVNDFQKGDIAEGYSVSREKKESFPLTVTSAQKNPTAFYLCASRSAGSTWELFFGEGSRLTVL.

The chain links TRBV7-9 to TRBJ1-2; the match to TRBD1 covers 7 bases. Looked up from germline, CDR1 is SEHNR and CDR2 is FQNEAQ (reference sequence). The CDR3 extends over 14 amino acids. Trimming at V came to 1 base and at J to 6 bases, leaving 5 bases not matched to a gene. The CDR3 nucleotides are TGTGCCAGCAGCTTAGGCTACAGGGGAGATGGCTACACCTTC. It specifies CASSLGYRGDGYTF. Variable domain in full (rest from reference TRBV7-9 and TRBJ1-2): DTGVSQNPRHKITKRGQNVTFRCDPISEHNRLYWYRQTLGQGPEFLTYFQNEAQLEKSRLLSDRFSAERPKGSFSTLEIQRTEQGDSAMYLCASSLGYRGDGYTFGSGTRLTVV.

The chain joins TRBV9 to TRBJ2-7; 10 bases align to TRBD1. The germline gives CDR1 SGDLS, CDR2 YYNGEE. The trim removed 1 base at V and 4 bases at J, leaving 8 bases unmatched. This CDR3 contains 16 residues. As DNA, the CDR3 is TGTGCCAGCAGCGTATCCCCGGACAGGGGGAAATACGAGCAGTACTTC. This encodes CASSVSPDRGKYEQYF.

CDR3 region: CASSPQQADTGELFF. CDR3 nucleotide sequence: TGTGCCAGCAGTCCACAACAGGCGGACACCGGGGAGCTGTTTTTT. The J gene is TRBJ2-2, the V gene TRBV6-5; tentatively, D is TRBD1 (5 bases). The CDR3 length is 15 residues. Trimming pared 5 bases from V and 3 bases from J, leaving 13 bases between. CDR1 MNHEY and CDR2 SVGAGI come from the germline V gene.

The chain's CDR3 is CASRGSDTQYF. CDR3 coding DNA: TGTGCCAGTAGGGGTTCAGATACGCAGTATTTT. The chain uses TRBV19 and TRBJ2-3; D not resolved. This CDR3 is 11 amino acids long. Germline-derived CDR1 and CDR2 are LNHDA and SQIVND (reference sequence). Trimming pared 6 bases from V and 4 bases from J, leaving 5 bases between.

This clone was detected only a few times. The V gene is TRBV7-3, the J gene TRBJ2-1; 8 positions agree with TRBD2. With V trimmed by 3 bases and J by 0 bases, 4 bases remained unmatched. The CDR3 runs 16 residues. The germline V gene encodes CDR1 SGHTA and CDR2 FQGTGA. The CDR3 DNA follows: TGTGCCAGCAGCTTGACTAGCGCGAGCTCCTACAATGAGCAGTTCTTC. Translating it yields CASSLTSASSYNEQFF.

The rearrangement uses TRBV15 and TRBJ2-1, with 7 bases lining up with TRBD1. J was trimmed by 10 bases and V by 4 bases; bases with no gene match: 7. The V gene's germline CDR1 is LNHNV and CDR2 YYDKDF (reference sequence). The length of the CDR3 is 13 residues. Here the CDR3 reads CATSIDRVGEQFF. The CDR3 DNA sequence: TGTGCCACCAGCATAGACAGGGTAGGAGAGCAGTTCTTC.

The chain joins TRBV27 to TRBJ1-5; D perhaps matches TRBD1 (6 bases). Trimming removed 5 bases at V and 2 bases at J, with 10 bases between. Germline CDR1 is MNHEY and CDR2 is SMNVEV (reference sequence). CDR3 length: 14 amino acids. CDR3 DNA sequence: TGTGCCAGCAGTCCCCGGACAGGCAATCAGCCCCAGCATTTT. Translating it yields CASSPRTGNQPQHF.

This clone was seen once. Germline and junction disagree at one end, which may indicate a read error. The CDR3 DNA reads as TGTGCCAGCAGTTACTCCCCAAAGGGAGGGCCTCTCTTC. Translating it yields CASSYSPKGGPLF. This chain connects TRBV6-5 to TRBJ2-1; 7 nucleotides agree with TRBD2. The CDR3 totals 13 residues. Germline-derived CDR1 and CDR2 are MNHEY and SVGAGI.

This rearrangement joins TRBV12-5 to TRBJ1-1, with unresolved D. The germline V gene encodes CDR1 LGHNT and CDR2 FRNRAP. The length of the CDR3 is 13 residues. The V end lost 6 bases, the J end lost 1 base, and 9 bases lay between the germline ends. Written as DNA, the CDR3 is TGTGCTAGTGGGATGGGAAAGAACACTGAAGCTTTCTTT. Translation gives CASGMGKNTEAFF.

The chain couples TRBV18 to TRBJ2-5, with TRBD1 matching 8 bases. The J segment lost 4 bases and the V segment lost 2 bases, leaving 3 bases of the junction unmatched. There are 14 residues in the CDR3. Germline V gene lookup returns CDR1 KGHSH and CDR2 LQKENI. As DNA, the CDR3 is TGTGCCAGCTCACCATCCGGACAGGGAGAGACCCAGTACTTC. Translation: CASSPSGQGETQYF.

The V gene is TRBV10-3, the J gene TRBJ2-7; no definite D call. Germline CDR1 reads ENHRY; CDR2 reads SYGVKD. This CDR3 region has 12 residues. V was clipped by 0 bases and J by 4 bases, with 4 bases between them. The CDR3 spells CAISESVYEQYF. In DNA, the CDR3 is TGTGCCATCAGTGAGTCCGTGTACGAGCAGTACTTC.

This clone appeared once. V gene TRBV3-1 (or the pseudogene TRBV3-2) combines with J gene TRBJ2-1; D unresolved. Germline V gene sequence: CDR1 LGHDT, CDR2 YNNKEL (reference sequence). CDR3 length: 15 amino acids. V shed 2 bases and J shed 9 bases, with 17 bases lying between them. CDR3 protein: CASSQTLSQVGEQFF. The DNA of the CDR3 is TGTGCCAGCAGCCAAACCTTGTCCCAAGTTGGTGAGCAGTTCTTC.

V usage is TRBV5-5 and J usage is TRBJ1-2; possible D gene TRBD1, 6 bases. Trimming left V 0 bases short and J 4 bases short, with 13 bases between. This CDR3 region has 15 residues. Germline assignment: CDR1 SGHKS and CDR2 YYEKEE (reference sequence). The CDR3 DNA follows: TGTGCCAGCAGCTTGGGACAGGATAGTGCCTATGGCTACACCTTC. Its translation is CASSLGQDSAYGYTF.

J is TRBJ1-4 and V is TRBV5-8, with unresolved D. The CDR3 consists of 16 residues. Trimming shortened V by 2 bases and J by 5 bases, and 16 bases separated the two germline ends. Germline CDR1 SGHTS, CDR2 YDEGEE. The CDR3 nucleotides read TGTGCCAGCAGCTTCTACAGAACCGATCAAAATGAAAAACTGTTTTTT. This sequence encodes CASSFYRTDQNEKLFF.

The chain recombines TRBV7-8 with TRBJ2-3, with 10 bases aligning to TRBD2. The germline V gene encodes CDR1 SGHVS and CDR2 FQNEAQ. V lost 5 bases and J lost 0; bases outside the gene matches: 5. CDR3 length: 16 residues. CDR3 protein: CASSPKLAGSTDTQYF. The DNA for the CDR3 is TGTGCCAGCAGCCCTAAACTAGCGGGGAGCACAGATACGCAGTATTTT.

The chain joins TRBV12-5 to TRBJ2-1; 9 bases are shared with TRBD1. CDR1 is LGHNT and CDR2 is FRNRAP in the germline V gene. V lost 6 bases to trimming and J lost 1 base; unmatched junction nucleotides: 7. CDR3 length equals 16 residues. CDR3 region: CASGRRDRASYNEQFF. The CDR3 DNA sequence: TGTGCTAGTGGACGACGGGACAGGGCATCCTACAATGAGCAGTTCTTC.

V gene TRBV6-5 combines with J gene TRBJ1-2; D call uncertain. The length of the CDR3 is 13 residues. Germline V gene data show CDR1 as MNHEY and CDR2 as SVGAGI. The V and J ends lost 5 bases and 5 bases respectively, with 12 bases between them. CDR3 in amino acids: CASSKDGPYGYTF. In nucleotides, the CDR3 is TGTGCCAGCAGTAAGGACGGACCATATGGCTACACCTTC.

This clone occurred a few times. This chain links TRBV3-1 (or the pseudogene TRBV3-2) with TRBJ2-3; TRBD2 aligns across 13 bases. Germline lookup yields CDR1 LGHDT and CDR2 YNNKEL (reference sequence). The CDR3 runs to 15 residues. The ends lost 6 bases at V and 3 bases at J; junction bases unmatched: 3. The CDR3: CASRMTSGGTDTQYF. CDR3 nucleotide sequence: TGTGCCAGCAGAATGACTAGCGGGGGGACAGATACGCAGTATTTT.